This T cell receptor (beta chain) was sequenced for a study of control samples from healthy donors and cancer patients. This clone was detected only once. TCRdb keeps only in-frame clones here, not all; method: immunoSEQ multiplex PCR. The sample consists of 150,000 to 200,000 clones, roughly 94% of them appearing once. The CDR3 covers 14 residues. Per the germline V gene, CDR1 is LGHNA and CDR2 is YNFKEQ. V shed 4 bases and J shed 2 bases, with 10 bases lying between them. The chain has TRBV4-2 and TRBJ2-3; D is perhaps TRBD2 (6 bases). This TCR derives from a woman between 18 and 29 years old in good health. The sequencing input was blood. The chain's CDR3 is CASSPGLLTDTQYF. For the CDR3, the DNA is TGTGCCAGCAGCCCGGGACTCCTCACAGATACGCAGTATTTT.